The 10 T cell receptor beta chains presented below share a single source sample, sequenced in a study of blood T cell repertoires in COVID-19 (dated by TCRdb to between 2020 and 2021). Libraries were built with the immunoSEQ multiplex PCR assay. TCRdb retrieved this table from immuneACCESS and kept in-frame rearrangements only. Not all clones are present; in checked studies, unresolved V genes account for under half, and no reason is known for the remainder. This sample holds 150,000 to 200,000 clones; approximately 90% were observed only once. The ten largest clonotypes hold 2% to 2.5% of the sample. The material sequenced was PBMCs or T cells enriched from blood (not recorded which). The receptors here all came from a young woman who had recovered from COVID-19.

The chain joins TRBV9 to TRBJ1-6, with TRBD1 matching 12 bases. Germline assignment: CDR1 SGDLS and CDR2 YYNGEE. The CDR3 is made up of 20 amino acids. The J segment lost 0 bases and the V segment lost 0 bases, leaving 7 bases of the junction unmatched. In nucleotides, the CDR3 is TGTGCCAGCAGCGTAGACGGGACAGGGGGCTTGAGCTCCTATAATTCACCCCTCCACTTT. Encoded protein: CASSVDGTGGLSSYNSPLHF.

The CDR3 loop is CASSDGREHYGYTF. The CDR3 DNA reads TGTGCCAGCAGCGATGGACGGGAACACTATGGCTACACCTTC. The J gene is TRBJ1-2, the V gene TRBV2, with D unresolved. Germline assignment: CDR1 SNHLY and CDR2 FYNNEI. V was clipped by 6 bases and J by 3 bases, with 14 bases between them. This CDR3 is 14 amino acids long.

This clone was counted at least ten times. At one of its ends the junction is not consistent with the germline gene, which may arise from a read error. This sequence joins TRBV23-1 and TRBJ2-7; D perhaps matches TRBD2 (7 bases). TRBV23-1 is designated an ORF whose function remains uncertain. CDR3 length equals 16 residues. CDR3 sequence (DNA): TGCGCCAGCAGCCAATGGGGGGGGCCCTACCCCTACGAGCAGTACTTC. It specifies CASSQWGGPYPYEQYF.

This sequence joins TRBV7-2 and TRBJ1-4; the D is unclear. CDR1 and CDR2 (germline): SGHTA, FQGNSA. The CDR3 contains 13 residues. The V end was cut by 4 bases, the J end by 8 bases, with 11 bases between. Here the CDR3 reads CASSSLRGEKLFF. As DNA, the CDR3 is TGTGCCAGCAGCTCGCTCCGGGGAGAAAAACTGTTTTTT.

The genes are TRBV3-1 (or the pseudogene TRBV3-2) and TRBJ2-5, with 15 positions matching TRBD2. The CDR3 covers 18 residues. Germline V gene lookup returns CDR1 LGHDT and CDR2 YNNKEL (reference sequence). V dropped 6 bases and J dropped 5; count of bases not matched to a gene: 13. This chain's CDR3 is CASRAGTSGGTSRETQYF. DNA of the CDR3: TGTGCCAGCAGAGCCGGGACTAGCGGGGGGACTAGTCGGGAGACCCAGTACTTC.

The CDR3 DNA reads TGTGCCTGGAGTGAACAGGGTGGTACTGAAGCTTTCTTT. It specifies CAWSEQGGTEAFF. The chain combines TRBV30 with TRBJ1-1; a weak D match, TRBD1 (6 bases). Per the germline V gene, CDR1 is GTSNPN and CDR2 is SVGIG (reference sequence). V was trimmed by 1 base and J by 5 bases, leaving 11 bases between them. The CDR3 is 13 residues long. The full variable domain, rest sourced from reference TRBV30 and TRBJ1-1, is SQTIHQWPATLVQPVGSPLSLECTVEGTSNPNLYWYRQAAGRGLQLLFYSVGIGQISSEVPQNLSASRPQDRQFILSSKKLLLSDSGFYLCAWSEQGGTEAFFGQGTRLTVV.

This chain connects TRBV18 to TRBJ2-5, with 7 bases fitting TRBD2. The CDR3 loop spans 14 amino acids. CDR1 and CDR2 from the germline V gene are KGHSH and LQKENI. The ends lost 3 bases at V and 5 bases at J; junction bases unmatched: 6. The CDR3 DNA follows: TGTGCCAGCTCACCTGGATGGGGGGGTGAGACCCAGTACTTC. Its protein is CASSPGWGGETQYF. Full variable domain (rest looked up from reference TRBV18 and TRBJ2-5): NAGVMQNPRHLVRRRGQEARLRCSPMKGHSHVYWYRQLPEEGLKFMVYLQKENIIDESGMPKERFSAEFPKEGPSILRIQQVVRGDSAAYFCASSPGWGGETQYFGPGTRLLVL.

This chain joins TRBV5-6 and TRBJ2-7, with D unresolved. Germline CDR1 and CDR2: SGHDT and YYEEEE. Trimming pared 0 bases from V and 6 bases from J, leaving 7 bases between. This CDR3 region has 12 residues. The chain's CDR3 is CASSLGASEQYF. The CDR3 DNA follows: TGTGCCAGCAGCTTGGGAGCCTCCGAGCAGTACTTC.

The rearrangement uses TRBV15 and TRBJ1-1, with unresolved D. The CDR3 runs 13 residues. Germline V lookup: CDR1 LNHNV, CDR2 YYDKDF (reference sequence). V was trimmed by 7 bases and J by 0 bases, leaving 9 bases between them. The CDR3 coding sequence is TGTGCCACCACCAACAACCTGAACACTGAAGCTTTCTTT. As protein: CATTNNLNTEAFF.

This clone was seen a single time. The rearrangement links TRBV18 to TRBJ2-2; 7 bases map to TRBD1. This CDR3 is 15 amino acids long. Per the germline V gene, CDR1 is KGHSH and CDR2 is LQKENI. The J segment lost 5 bases and the V segment lost 6 bases, leaving 9 bases of the junction unmatched. The CDR3 DNA sequence: TGTGCCAGCTCCCGGGACAGTACATCGACCGGGGAGCTGTTTTTT. As protein: CASSRDSTSTGELFF.